This T cell receptor (beta chain) was obtained from a study of human T cells and chemical hapten exposure. Study-wide context: Skin on the upper inner arm, about 2 cm by about 2 cm in size, was sensitized with 2% DPC. Study-level points and caveats: Having alopecia, the donors may differ immunologically from healthy people.

Original analysis: Per sample, the median was about 95,000 TCRs, with values from around 25,000 to 690,000. Using its own MiXCR run on the RACE reads, TCRdb lists one record per CDR3 protein. TCRdb's processing, not the authors', yielded these V and J calls. The table lists about 380,000 distinct CDR3 sequences, 4.8% of them singletons. The CDR3 sequence is 14 residues long. In germline, CDR1 is MNHEY, CDR2 SMNVEV (reference sequence). The ends were cut back, 5 bases at V and 3 bases at J, with 14 bases in the middle. This clonotype has ten or more counts. Its antigen is undetermined. The time point: patch test 1, 2 weeks after DPC sensitization. Treatment defined: therapeutic diphenylcyclopropenone sensitization with weekly scalp DPC. The authors' total RNA extraction used unfractionated whole blood.

This chain connects TRBV27 to TRBJ2-7; TRBD1 might be the D (6 bases). The input for sequencing was whole blood, taken in connection with sensitization to the hapten diphenylcyclopropenone (DPC). The receptor comes from a woman aged 50 to 65 with alopecia areata. Some clones in this sample may be carry-over from other donors' samples. CDR3 sequence (DNA): TGTGCCAGCAGTGCCCGGGACAATCACTACGAGCAGTACTTC. Its translation is CASSARDNHYEQYF.